This T cell receptor (beta chain) was identified during a study of blood T cell repertoires in COVID-19. Across the study: Researchers got acute and convalescent COVID-19 samples from the United States, Italy and Spain. Sample material is recorded as cDNA or gDNA derived from T cells, B-cell-depleted T cells, or PBMCs.

Clones were read by immunoSEQ multiplex PCR, and TCRdb kept only the in-frame ones, dropping some. The sample includes approximately 170,000 clones, about 85% seen only once; the top ten take about 1.2%. This clone appeared a few times. Per the germline V gene, CDR1 is MNHEY and CDR2 is SMNVEV (reference sequence). With 5 bases clipped from V and 6 bases from J, the junction kept 6 bases outside the gene matches. This CDR3 is built from 16 residues. The origin of this receptor is a man aged 55 to 70 who had recovered from COVID-19. Source material: peripheral blood. The chain employs TRBV27 and TRBJ2-1; 14 nucleotides line up with TRBD2. The CDR3 sequence is CASSVTGTSGGNEQFF. In DNA, the CDR3 is TGTGCCAGCAGTGTCACCGGGACTAGCGGGGGCAATGAGCAGTTCTTC.